The present entry profiles one T cell receptor (beta chain) with its context. This sample stems from a study of blood T cell repertoires in COVID-19. Study-level information: The United States, Italy and Spain were the sources of the acute and convalescent COVID-19 samples. From T cells, B-cell-depleted T cells, or PBMCs came the material, which was cDNA or gDNA.

Methods used by the authors: How many nucleated cells were present was estimated from reference gene primer amplification. Clones were read by immunoSEQ multiplex PCR, and TCRdb kept only the in-frame ones, dropping some. Clone size and V and J calls were adopted from that table, with D and trimming inferred from the DNA. This table has tens of thousands of clones, 85% appearing once. The sequenced sample was peripheral blood. This clonotype was sampled from a man older than 75 with acute or convalescent COVID-19.

The CDR3 DNA reads as TGTGCCTCCCGGGTGACAGGGGGTCCAGATACGCAGTATTTT. It codes for CASRVTGGPDTQYF. The chain uses TRBV6-5 and TRBJ2-3; 9 nucleotides align to TRBD1. With V trimmed by 11 bases and J by 4 bases, 10 bases remained unmatched. Germline CDR1 reads MNHEY; CDR2 reads SVGAGI. CDR3 length: 14 residues.